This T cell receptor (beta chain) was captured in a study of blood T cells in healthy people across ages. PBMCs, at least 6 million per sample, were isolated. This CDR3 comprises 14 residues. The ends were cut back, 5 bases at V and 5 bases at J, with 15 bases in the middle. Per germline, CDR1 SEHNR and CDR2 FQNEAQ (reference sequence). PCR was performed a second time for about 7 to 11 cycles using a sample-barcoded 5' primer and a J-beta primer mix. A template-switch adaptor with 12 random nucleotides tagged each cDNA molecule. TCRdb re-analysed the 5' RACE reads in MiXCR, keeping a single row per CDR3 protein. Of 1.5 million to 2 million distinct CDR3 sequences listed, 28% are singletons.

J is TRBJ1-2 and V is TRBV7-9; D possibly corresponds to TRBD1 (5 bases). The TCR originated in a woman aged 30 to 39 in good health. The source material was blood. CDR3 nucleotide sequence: TGTGCCAGCAGCGTGGGACGGCAGATGTATGGCTACACCTTC. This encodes CASSVGRQMYGYTF.